Listed here are 13 T cell receptor beta chains from one sample, sequenced in a study of shared clonotypes between healthy human individuals. Positive CCR7 selection of CD45RO-negative cells yielded the naive CD8 cells, and terminally differentiated effector memory CD45RA+ cells were excluded. Measured with immunoSEQ multiplex PCR; TCRdb has only the in-frame clones, and not every one. The sample yields some 2.1 million clones, around 93% seen once. Sequences were obtained from naive CD8+ T cells from PBMCs. These TCRs come from a man aged 18-30 years in good health. Some clones in this sample may be carry-over from other donors' samples.

This clone turned up a few times. This chain uses TRBV9 with TRBJ1-5; a weak D match, TRBD1 (6 bases). CDR3 length: 14 residues. Trimming shortened V by 4 bases and J by 7 bases, and 15 bases separated the two germline ends. Germline-derived CDR1 and CDR2 are SGDLS and YYNGEE. Here the CDR3 reads CASSPTGRGQPQHF. CDR3 coding DNA: TGTGCCAGCAGCCCTACAGGGAGAGGACAGCCCCAGCATTTT.

The chain combines TRBV29-1 with TRBJ2-1; 12 bases match TRBD1. The CDR3 covers 15 residues. V was pared by 5 bases and J by 9 bases, with 11 bases of the junction left unmatched. CDR1 and CDR2 from the germline V gene are SQVTM and ANQGSEA. The CDR3 DNA reads TGCAGCGTTAACCTGCCAGGGACAGGGGGCGGTGAGCAGTTCTTC. Translating it yields CSVNLPGTGGGEQFF.

The V gene is TRBV5-1, the J gene TRBJ2-1; 9 positions match TRBD2. V dropped 1 base and J dropped 7; count of bases not matched to a gene: 3. Germline CDR1 SGHRS, CDR2 YFSETQ. This CDR3 has 14 residues. The CDR3 coding sequence is TGCGCCAGCAGCTTGACTAGCGGGCTTAATGAGCAGTTCTTC. Its translation: CASSLTSGLNEQFF.

The J gene is TRBJ2-6, the V gene TRBV27; D perhaps matches TRBD1 (5 bases). The CDR3 is 18 residues long. The germline V gene encodes CDR1 MNHEY and CDR2 SMNVEV (reference sequence). The ends were cut back, 10 bases at V and 0 bases at J, with 22 bases in the middle. In DNA, the CDR3 is TGTGCCACCCTAGGCAGGGCCTTTACTTACTCTGGGGCCAACGTCCTGACTTTC. Encoded protein: CATLGRAFTYSGANVLTF.

This clone appeared a single time. The rearrangement uses TRBV7-8 and TRBJ2-2; D might be TRBD2 (6 bases). V was shortened by 0 bases and J by 5 bases, with 13 bases between the two germline ends. This CDR3 has 16 residues. CDR1 is SGHVS and CDR2 is FQNEAQ in the germline V gene. CDR3 sequence (DNA): TGTGCCAGCAGCTTAGCGGGGACTTCCAAGACCGGGGAGCTGTTTTTT. Its protein product is CASSLAGTSKTGELFF.

V is TRBV7-2 and J is TRBJ2-2; TRBD2 is a possible D gene (6 bases). The germline V gene encodes CDR1 SGHTA and CDR2 FQGNSA. CDR3 length: 17 amino acids. The ends were cut back, 0 bases at V and 4 bases at J, with 15 bases in the middle. For the CDR3, the DNA is TGTGCCAGCAGCTTAGCTCTAGCGCGACGAGGCACCGGGGAGCTGTTTTTT. It translates to CASSLALARRGTGELFF.

The chain combines TRBV5-1 with TRBJ2-1; D is tentatively TRBD1 or TRBD2 (5 bases each). V was shortened by 0 bases and J by 2 bases, with 12 bases between the two germline ends. The CDR3 length is 16 residues. The germline gives CDR1 SGHRS, CDR2 YFSETQ. CDR3 protein: CASSLVPGTAYNEQFF. CDR3 DNA: TGCGCCAGCAGCTTGGTACCGGGGACCGCCTACAATGAGCAGTTCTTC.

The chain employs TRBV19 and TRBJ2-1; tentative D call: TRBD1 (6 bases). The CDR3 length is 13 residues. Trimming shortened V by 6 bases and J by 4 bases, and 10 bases separated the two germline ends. CDR1 and CDR2 from the germline V gene are LNHDA and SQIVND (reference sequence). The CDR3 region is CASRNTGYNEQFF. DNA of the CDR3: TGTGCCAGTAGGAACACAGGGTACAATGAGCAGTTCTTC.

The chain joins TRBV27 to TRBJ1-2; TRBD1 agrees at 9 bases. Germline assignment: CDR1 MNHEY and CDR2 SMNVEV (reference sequence). Unmatched junction bases numbered 7, after V lost 7 bases and J lost 4 bases. The CDR3 extends over 14 amino acids. CDR3 in amino acids: CASKQDRGFYGYTF. CDR3 sequence (DNA): TGTGCCAGCAAACAGGACAGGGGATTCTATGGCTACACCTTC.

This chain uses TRBV29-1 with TRBJ2-7, with 9 bases matching TRBD2. Germline CDR1 reads SQVTM; CDR2 reads ANQGSEA. The V and J ends lost 7 bases and 0 bases, in that order; junction bases with no gene match: 7. The CDR3 is 14 residues long. CDR3 in amino acids: CSAAPGLASYEQYF. In DNA form, the CDR3 reads TGCAGCGCCGCCCCGGGACTAGCCTCCTACGAGCAGTACTTC.

The J gene is TRBJ2-4, the V gene TRBV7-2; D perhaps matches TRBD2 (5 bases). The V and J ends lost 3 bases and 4 bases respectively, with 16 bases between them. CDR3 size: 16 residues. Germline CDR1 is SGHTA and CDR2 is FQGNSA. CDR3 sequence (DNA): TGTGCCAGCAGCTTTTATCTTCGCGGGTTTAAAAACATTCAGTACTTC. Its protein product is CASSFYLRGFKNIQYF.

J is TRBJ2-5 and V is TRBV15; TRBD1 aligns across 9 bases. The DNA end is more similar to TRBJ2-7, so the J call may be wrong. The CDR3 contains 14 residues. CDR1 and CDR2 (germline): LNHNV, YYDKDF (reference sequence). DNA for the CDR3: TGTGCCACCAAGGGGACAGGGAGCTCCTACGAGCAGTACTTC. It translates to CATKGTGSSYEQYF.

This clone was detected only a few times. J is TRBJ1-1 and V is TRBV6-6; tentative D call: TRBD1 (5 bases). V was clipped by 2 bases and J by 7 bases, with 14 bases between them. The CDR3 is made up of 14 amino acids. Germline assignment: CDR1 MNHNY and CDR2 SVGAGI (reference sequence). CDR3 protein: CASSYATGQYEAFF. The CDR3 DNA reads TGTGCCAGCAGTTACGCAACAGGCCAATATGAAGCTTTCTTT.